Below, 24 T cell receptor beta chains from the same sample are listed, as sequenced in a study of CD8 T cells in ankylosing spondylitis. One entry per CDR3 protein, called by TCRdb with MiXCR from the 5' RACE reads. The sample shows roughly 48,000 distinct CDR3 sequences, 7.4% of them seen only once. Material: blood, either unsorted or a sorted T cell fraction (not recorded which). All receptors come from a female donor with ankylosing spondylitis or in good health (not recorded which).

This clonotype was seen ten or more times. The CDR3 DNA reads as TGTGCCAGCAGCTTGTGGGTCAGCCCGAACACTGAAGCTTTCTTT. Translated: CASSLWVSPNTEAFF. The gene calls are TRBV7-8 and TRBJ1-1; D gene ambiguous. The CDR3 length is 15 residues. V gave up 3 bases and J gave up 1 base, with 12 bases separating them. The germline gives CDR1 SGHVS, CDR2 FQNEAQ.

This clonotype was seen ten or more times. V is TRBV18 and J is TRBJ2-5; no reliable D call. Germline CDR1 reads KGHSH; CDR2 reads LQKENI. This CDR3 has 14 amino acids. Trimming left V 2 bases short and J 1 base short, with 8 bases between. The DNA of the CDR3 is TGTGCCAGCTCACCAGGCCAGCGCCAAGAGACCCAGTACTTC. As protein: CASSPGQRQETQYF.

This clonotype was observed at least ten times. The CDR3 region is CASSYPGVTSYNEQFF. DNA for the CDR3: TGTGCCAGCAGCTATCCCGGAGTAACCTCCTACAATGAGCAGTTCTTC. The rearrangement joins TRBV25-1 to TRBJ2-1; no clear D. Trimming shortened V by 6 bases and J by 0 bases, and 15 bases separated the two germline ends. This CDR3 has 16 residues. CDR1 is MGHDK, CDR2 SYGVNS, per germline.

This clonotype showed up many times. This chain links TRBV5-1 with TRBJ1-5, with a possible D match to TRBD1 (5 bases). The CDR3 length is 15 residues. Germline lookup yields CDR1 SGHRS and CDR2 YFSETQ. Trimming cost V 0 bases and J 3 bases, with 10 bases left between them. The CDR3 spells CASSLEVGDNQPQHF. DNA of the CDR3: TGCGCCAGCAGCTTGGAGGTAGGGGACAATCAGCCCCAGCATTTT. The full variable domain, completed using reference TRBV5-1 and TRBJ1-5, is KAGVTQTPRYLIKTRGQQVTLSCSPISGHRSVSWYQQTPGQGLQFLFEYFSETQRNKGNFPGRFSGRQFSNSRSEMNVSTLELGDSALYLCASSLEVGDNQPQHFGDGTRLSIL.

This clonotype occurred many times. V gene TRBV6-2 or TRBV6-3 combines with J gene TRBJ1-1, with D unresolved. Deletions cut 7 bases from V and 0 bases from J, with 24 bases between. This CDR3 spans 18 amino acids. In germline, CDR1 is MNHEY, CDR2 SVGEGT. Written as DNA, the CDR3 is TGTGCCAGCATTACGACCCTGGGAGCGCGCGAGATGAACACTGAAGCTTTCTTT. Amino acid sequence: CASITTLGAREMNTEAFF.

The J gene is TRBJ2-3, the V gene TRBV7-2; 7 bases are a match to TRBD1. Germline CDR1 is SGHTA and CDR2 is FQGNSA. The CDR3 spans 15 residues. V lost 5 bases, J lost 4 bases, and 9 bases stayed unmatched. The CDR3 loop is CASSLMLGGPDTQYF. The CDR3 nucleotides are TGTGCCAGCAGCCTAATGTTAGGGGGCCCAGATACGCAGTATTTT. The variable domain in full, completed from reference TRBV7-2 and TRBJ2-3, reads GAGVSQSPSNKVTEKGKDVELRCDPISGHTALYWYRQSLGQGLEFLIYFQGNSAPDKSGLPSDRFSAERTGGSVSTLTIQRTQQEDSAVYLCASSLMLGGPDTQYFGPGTRLTVL.

This clonotype was counted once. This chain joins TRBV7-2 and TRBJ1-2, with TRBD1 as a possible D gene (6 bases). Germline CDR1 reads SGHTA; CDR2 reads FQGNSA. The CDR3 has 14 amino acids. Trimming took 1 base from V and 7 from J, leaving 13 bases between them. CDR3 in DNA: TGTGCCAGCAGCTTAGGGCAGGGGCGCGGTGGCTACACCTTC. Its translation: CASSLGQGRGGYTF.

The chain has TRBV9 and TRBJ2-3, with 9 bases identical to TRBD1. CDR1 is SGDLS and CDR2 is YYNGEE in the germline V gene. The ends lost 1 base at V and 2 bases at J; junction bases unmatched: 8. This CDR3 spans 17 amino acids. This CDR3 reads CASSVSGSQGATDTQYF. CDR3 DNA: TGTGCCAGCAGCGTAAGTGGGTCACAGGGGGCCACAGATACGCAGTATTTT. The complete variable domain, with remaining parts taken from reference TRBV9 and TRBJ2-3, reads DSGVTQTPKHLITATGQRVTLRCSPRSGDLSVYWYQQSLDQGLQFLIQYYNGEERAKGNILERFSAQQFPDLHSELNLSSLELGDSALYFCASSVSGSQGATDTQYFGPGTRLTVL.

Only a few counts were recorded for this clonotype. The chain combines TRBV7-2 with TRBJ2-1; tentatively, D is TRBD1 (8 bases). Germline V CDR1 and CDR2: SGHTA, FQGNSA. The CDR3 length is 15 residues. Deletions cut 4 bases from V and 5 bases from J, with 15 bases between. CDR3 protein: CASSSGQGGNNEQFF. The CDR3 nucleotides are TGTGCCAGCAGCTCCGGACAGGGAGGGAACAATGAGCAGTTCTTC.

This clonotype was picked up a small number of times. The V gene is TRBV25-1, the J gene TRBJ1-4, with D possibly TRBD1 on 6 matching bases. Germline-derived CDR1 and CDR2 are MGHDK and SYGVNS. V was cut by 5 bases and J by 4 bases, with 20 bases left in between. This CDR3 is built from 17 residues. In DNA form, the CDR3 reads TGTGCCAGCAGTTCCCCCCCCGGGACAAGACTTAATGAAAAACTGTTTTTT. This translates into CASSSPPGTRLNEKLFF. Looking up the rest from reference TRBV25-1 and TRBJ1-4 gives the full variable domain: EADIYQTPRYLVIGTGKKITLECSQTMGHDKMYWYQQDPGMELHLIHYSYGVNSTEKGDLSSESTVSRIRTEHFPLTLESARPSHTSQYLCASSSPPGTRLNEKLFFGSGTQLSVL.

This chain links TRBV6-6 with TRBJ2-1; 12 nucleotides agree with TRBD2. There are 18 residues in the CDR3. Trimming cost V 0 bases and J 1 base; bases outside gene matches: 4. The germline V gene has CDR1 MNHNY and CDR2 SVGAGI (reference sequence). In DNA, the CDR3 is TGTGCCAGCAGTTACTCGAGGACTAGCGGGGCATCCTACAATGAGCAGTTCTTC. It translates to CASSYSRTSGASYNEQFF.

This clonotype appeared many times. The chain couples TRBV15 to TRBJ2-5; D gene uncertain. The CDR3 has 12 amino acids. Germline V gene sequence: CDR1 LNHNV, CDR2 YYDKDF (reference sequence). The germline V and J ends were trimmed by 3 bases and 5 bases, with 7 bases remaining between them. Written as DNA, the CDR3 is TGTGCCACCAGCAGGATTCGCGAGACCCAGTACTTC. Protein: CATSRIRETQYF.

This clonotype was recorded many times. J is TRBJ1-5 and V is TRBV5-1; 7 positions match TRBD1. V lost 2 bases and J lost 6; bases outside the gene matches: 8. CDR3 length: 15 amino acids. CDR1 is SGHRS and CDR2 is YFSETQ in the germline V gene. CDR3 DNA: TGCGCCAGCAGCTTTACAGGGGATGAGGGTCAGCCCCAGCATTTT. Residues: CASSFTGDEGQPQHF.

This clonotype was detected many times. This could be a read error, since a much larger clone is one nucleotide away. The V and J genes are TRBV6-5 and TRBJ2-1; D gene unclear. Trimming pared 4 bases from V and 12 bases from J, leaving 13 bases between. Per germline, CDR1 MNHEY and CDR2 SVGAGI. The CDR3 contains 12 residues. CDR3 coding DNA: TGTGCCAGCAGTTCCCCATCGAGTGGGCAGTTCTTC. Translation gives CASSSPSSGQFF.

This clonotype showed up many times. CDR3 sequence: CASSPRDTPMNTEAFF. CDR3 in DNA: TGTGCCAGCAGTCCACGGGACACACCGATGAACACTGAAGCTTTCTTT. This sequence joins TRBV6-1 and TRBJ1-1; a weak D match, TRBD1 (6 bases). V lost 5 bases to trimming and J lost 0 bases, with 16 bases between them. Germline CDR1 is MNHNS and CDR2 is SASEGT. The CDR3 is made up of 16 amino acids.

This clonotype was recorded many times. CDR3 in amino acids: CASRPRGSYEQYF. CDR3 coding DNA: TGTGCCAGCAGACCGAGGGGTTCCTACGAGCAGTACTTC. The chain recombines TRBV27 with TRBJ2-7; D could derive from TRBD1 or TRBD2 (5 bases each). V lost 6 bases and J lost 1, with 10 bases in between. The CDR3 sequence is 13 residues long. Germline loops: CDR1 MNHEY, CDR2 SMNVEV (reference sequence).

This clonotype was found many times. The V and J genes are TRBV2 and TRBJ1-2, with unresolved D. This CDR3 spans 13 amino acids. V shed 4 bases and J shed 2 bases, with 8 bases lying between them. Per germline, CDR1 SNHLY and CDR2 FYNNEI. The CDR3 nucleotides read TGTGCCAGCAGTGCTAGACGGAACTATGGCTACACCTTC. It encodes CASSARRNYGYTF.

This clonotype was picked up many times. This chain connects TRBV20-1 to TRBJ1-1, with a tentative D call TRBD1 (6 bases). Trimming left V 0 bases short and J 0 bases short, with 8 bases between. Germline lookup yields CDR1 DFQATT and CDR2 SNEGSKA (reference sequence). CDR3 length: 14 residues. CDR3 DNA sequence: TGCAGTGCTAGAGATCACAGGGTGAACACTGAAGCTTTCTTT. Translated: CSARDHRVNTEAFF.

This clonotype was counted between two and nine times. CDR3 nucleotide sequence: TGTGCCAGCAGCTTAAGTCTGGGACTAGCAAGCAATGAGCAGTTCTTC. Its protein is CASSLSLGLASNEQFF. The rearrangement uses TRBV7-9 and TRBJ2-1, with 9 bases aligning to TRBD2. The V and J ends lost 2 bases and 6 bases, in that order; junction bases with no gene match: 8. CDR1 is SEHNR, CDR2 FQNEAQ, per germline (reference sequence). This CDR3 contains 16 residues.

This clonotype was detected ten times or more. The chain uses TRBV12-3 or TRBV12-4 and TRBJ2-6; TRBD2 agrees at 9 bases. The CDR3 sequence is 17 residues long. V lost 7 bases, J lost 3 bases, and 10 bases stayed unmatched. In DNA, the CDR3 is TGTGCCAGCACCATACTAGCGGGTGCCTTTGGGGCCAACGTCCTGACTTTC. The encoded protein is CASTILAGAFGANVLTF.

This clonotype came up a few times. The gene calls are TRBV11-3 and TRBJ2-1; D perhaps matches TRBD2 (7 bases). V was trimmed by 1 base and J by 7 bases, leaving 20 bases between them. Germline lookup yields CDR1 SGHNT and CDR2 YENEEA. The CDR3 spans 17 residues. For the CDR3, the DNA is TGTGCCAGCAGCTTAGTGGGGGGTGGGGGGGGGACAAATGAGCAGTTCTTC. Amino acids: CASSLVGGGGGTNEQFF.

Ten or more counts support this clonotype. V gene TRBV5-1 combines with J gene TRBJ1-2; D unresolved. This CDR3 has 12 amino acids. V was shortened by 7 bases and J by 8 bases, with 15 bases between the two germline ends. The germline gives CDR1 SGHRS, CDR2 YFSETQ. The DNA of the CDR3 is TGCGCCAGCCGACACTACCTCAAGGGCTACACCTTC. Translation: CASRHYLKGYTF.

The chain carries TRBV19 and TRBJ1-1, with D unresolved. CDR1 is LNHDA and CDR2 is SQIVND in the germline V gene (reference sequence). The ends were cut back, 6 bases at V and 2 bases at J, with 13 bases in the middle. The CDR3 extends over 14 amino acids. CDR3 residues: CASSPISTNTEAFF. CDR3 sequence (DNA): TGTGCCAGTAGCCCTATCAGTACTAACACTGAAGCTTTCTTT. Full variable domain (missing parts from reference TRBV19 and TRBJ1-1): DGGITQSPKYLFRKEGQNVTLSCEQNLNHDAMYWYRQDPGQGLRLIYYSQIVNDFQKGDIAEGYSVSREKKESFPLTVTSAQKNPTAFYLCASSPISTNTEAFFGQGTRLTVV.

This clonotype was counted at least ten times. The V call is TRBV5-1, the J call TRBJ1-1; D not resolved. Germline V CDR1 and CDR2: SGHRS, YFSETQ. The CDR3 runs to 14 residues. V was shortened by 4 bases and J by 0 bases, with 10 bases between the two germline ends. CDR3 in DNA: TGCGCCAGCAGCCCACTGGGCCTGAACACTGAAGCTTTCTTT. Translation: CASSPLGLNTEAFF.